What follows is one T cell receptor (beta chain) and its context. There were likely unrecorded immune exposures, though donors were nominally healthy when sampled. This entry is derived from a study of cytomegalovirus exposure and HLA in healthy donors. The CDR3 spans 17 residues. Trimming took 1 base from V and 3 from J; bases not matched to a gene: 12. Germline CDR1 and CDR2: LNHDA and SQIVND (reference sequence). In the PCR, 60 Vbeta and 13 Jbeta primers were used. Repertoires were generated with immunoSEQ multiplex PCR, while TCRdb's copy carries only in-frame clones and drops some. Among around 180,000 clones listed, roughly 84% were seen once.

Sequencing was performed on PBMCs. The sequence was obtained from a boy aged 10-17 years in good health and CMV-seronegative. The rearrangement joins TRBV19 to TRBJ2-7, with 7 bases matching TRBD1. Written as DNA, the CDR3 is TGTGCCAGTAGTATAGCTCCATATCAGGGACAGATCTACGAGCAGTACTTC. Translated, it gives CASSIAPYQGQIYEQYF.